This T cell receptor beta chain stems from a study of blood T cell repertoires in COVID-19. As for the study in general: The origin of the acute and convalescent COVID-19 samples was the United States, Italy and Spain. PBMCs, B-cell-depleted T cells, or T cells were the source of the cDNA or gDNA that made up the material.

Original handling: From reference gene primer amplification, estimates of nucleated cell counts were derived. Produced via immunoSEQ multiplex PCR; TCRdb's table is partial and in-frame only. V and J calls plus clone size are reproduced from that table; the DNA served to infer D and trimming. There are roughly 190,000 clones in the sample; approximately 83% occur only once, and under 3% lies in the top ten. Source material: peripheral blood. This clonotype originated in a human donor with acute or convalescent COVID-19. The donor label of this sample is uncertain.

The chain's CDR3 is CASSLGAWTELFF. CDR3 in DNA: TGTGCCAGCAGCTTAGGAGCGTGGACAGAGCTGTTTTTT. V usage is TRBV11-3 and J usage is TRBJ2-2, with D possibly TRBD1 on 5 matching bases. V dropped 1 base and J dropped 11 bases, with 11 bases sitting between them. The CDR3 spans 13 residues. The germline V gene encodes CDR1 SGHNT and CDR2 YENEEA.